The clone carrying this T cell receptor beta chain came up a few times. The antigen is not known. Germline values: CDR1 LNHDA, CDR2 SQIVND (reference sequence). The CDR3 is 14 amino acids. Trimming stripped 7 bases from V and 6 bases from J, with 19 bases between. This record belongs to a study of cytomegalovirus exposure and HLA in healthy donors. For the study at large: Earlier, 180 million or so T cells were analyzed, and 117 million unique TCR beta sequences were found among them. Study-wide findings and caveats: It was assumed in the presence/absence analyses that sequencing depth was roughly uniform across donors. Sequences of the TCR beta chain were said to predict the HLA-A and HLA-B alleles of most subjects accurately. Relative to equally common others, HLA-associated TCR beta chains showed greater clonal expansion in a later analysis.

Both 60 Vbeta primers and 13 Jbeta primers went into the PCR. Profiled with immunoSEQ multiplex PCR; TCRdb holds only in-frame clones, not every one. The table records some 130,000 clones, over 60% of them present only once. The sequenced material came from PBMCs. The chain combines TRBV19 with TRBJ2-7; tentative D call: TRBD1 (6 bases). The sequence came from a woman aged 30 to 39 in good health and CMV-seropositive. The CDR3 nucleotides read TGTGCCAGTACTAAGGGCAGGGGAATCTTCGAGCAGTACTTC. Translating gives CASTKGRGIFEQYF.